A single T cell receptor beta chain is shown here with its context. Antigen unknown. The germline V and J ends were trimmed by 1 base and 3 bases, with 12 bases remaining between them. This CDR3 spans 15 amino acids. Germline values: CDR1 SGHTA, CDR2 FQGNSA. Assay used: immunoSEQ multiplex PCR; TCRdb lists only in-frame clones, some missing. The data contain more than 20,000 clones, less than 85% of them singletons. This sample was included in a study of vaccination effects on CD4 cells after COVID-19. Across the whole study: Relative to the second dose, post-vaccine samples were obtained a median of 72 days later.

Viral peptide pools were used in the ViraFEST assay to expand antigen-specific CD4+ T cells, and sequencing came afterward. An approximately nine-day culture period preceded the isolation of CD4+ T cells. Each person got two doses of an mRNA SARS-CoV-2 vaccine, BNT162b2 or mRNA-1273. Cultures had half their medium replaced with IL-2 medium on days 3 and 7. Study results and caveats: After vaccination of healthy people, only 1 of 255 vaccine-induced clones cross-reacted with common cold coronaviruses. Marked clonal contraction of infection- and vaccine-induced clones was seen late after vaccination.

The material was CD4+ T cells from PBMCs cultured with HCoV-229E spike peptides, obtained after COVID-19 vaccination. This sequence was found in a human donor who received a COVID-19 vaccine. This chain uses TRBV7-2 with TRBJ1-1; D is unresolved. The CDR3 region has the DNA TGTGCCAGCAGCTTAGTGGGAGGCAGTTACACTGAAGCTTTCTTT. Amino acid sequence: CASSLVGGSYTEAFF.